This is a list of T cell receptor beta chains from one sample in a study of beta chain features in type 1 diabetes. Method: immunoSEQ multiplex PCR; TCRdb's copy keeps in-frame clones and lacks some. Of 310,000 or so clones listed, approximately 9.9% are singletons. Material for sequencing was central memory CD4+ T cells from blood. The receptor source for this set is a man younger than 40 with type 1 diabetes. Each CDR3 is given with its conserved first and last residue. D genes are given only for firm matches. Some rows mark clone size as missing; the rest say once, few, many or name a class of expanded clone.

v_call: TRBV6-5
clone_size: NA
d_call: NA
j_call: TRBJ1-1
cdr3_nt: TGTGCCAGCAGTTACTCACAGACAGCTTTCTTT
cdr3_aa: CASSYSQTAFF

v_call: TRBV5-1
clone_size: few
d_call: NA
j_call: TRBJ2-1
cdr3_nt: TGCGCCAGCAGCTTGCGAGGGGGGCCGTACAATGAGCAGTTCTTC
cdr3_aa: CASSLRGGPYNEQFF

v_call: TRBV21-1
clone_size: NA
d_call: NA
j_call: TRBJ2-5
cdr3_nt: TGTGCCAGCAGCAAACCGCGGGAGACCCAGTACTTC
cdr3_aa: CASSKPRETQYF

v_call: TRBV10-3
clone_size: many
d_call: NA
j_call: TRBJ1-5
cdr3_nt: TGTGCCATCAGTGACCAAAATCAGCCCCAGCATTTT
cdr3_aa: CAISDQNQPQHF

v_call: TRBV14
clone_size: many
d_call: TRBD1
j_call: TRBJ2-1
cdr3_nt: TGTGCCAGCAGCCAACACAGGGGGCTGAGGAACAATGAGCAGTTCTTC
cdr3_aa: CASSQHRGLRNNEQFF

v_call: TRBV5-1
clone_size: NA
d_call: NA
j_call: TRBJ1-5
cdr3_nt: TGCGCCAGCAGTGAGGACGGATATCAGCCCCAGCATTTT
cdr3_aa: CASSEDGYQPQHF

v_call: TRBV29-1
clone_size: NA
d_call: TRBD2
j_call: TRBJ2-5
cdr3_nt: TGCAGCGTTGAAGATGGGCGGGGGGGCGAGACCCAGTACTTC
cdr3_aa: CSVEDGRGGETQYF

v_call: TRBV25-1
clone_size: few
d_call: NA
j_call: TRBJ2-3
cdr3_nt: TGTGCCAGCAGTAGCCCGATAAGCACAGATACGCAGTATTTT
cdr3_aa: CASSSPISTDTQYF

v_call: TRBV9
clone_size: NA
d_call: TRBD2
j_call: TRBJ2-1
cdr3_nt: TGTGCCAGCAGCTTAACCGGGACTACGCCTTACAATGAGCAGTTCTTC
cdr3_aa: CASSLTGTTPYNEQFF

v_call: TRBV7-2
clone_size: few
d_call: NA
j_call: TRBJ2-5
cdr3_nt: TGTGCCAGCAGCTCAGGGAACCTCGAGGGAGAGACCCAGTACTTC
cdr3_aa: CASSSGNLEGETQYF

v_call: TRBV9
clone_size: NA
d_call: NA
j_call: TRBJ2-3
cdr3_nt: TGTGCCAGCAGCGTAGCACCCAACACAGATACGCAGTATTTT
cdr3_aa: CASSVAPNTDTQYF

v_call: TRBV10-3
clone_size: NA
d_call: TRBD1
j_call: TRBJ2-5
cdr3_nt: TGTGCCAGCGCGACTGGGACAGGGGGCGGAAAACTCCAAGAGACCCAGTACTTC
cdr3_aa: CASATGTGGGKLQETQYF

v_call: TRBV10-2
clone_size: few
d_call: NA
j_call: TRBJ1-1
cdr3_nt: TGCGCCAGCAGAAGAGATCCGAACACTGAAGCTTTCTTT
cdr3_aa: CASRRDPNTEAFF

v_call: TRBV23-1
clone_size: many
d_call: TRBD1
j_call: TRBJ2-7
cdr3_nt: TGCGCCAGCAGTCCTTTTGGACAGGGTCGAAGGTACGAGCAGTACTTC
cdr3_aa: CASSPFGQGRRYEQYF

v_call: TRBV18
clone_size: NA
d_call: NA
j_call: TRBJ1-6
cdr3_nt: TGTGCCAGCTCACCGAGAACAGATAATTCACCCCTCCACTTT
cdr3_aa: CASSPRTDNSPLHF

v_call: TRBV7-2
clone_size: NA
d_call: TRBD2
j_call: TRBJ2-5
cdr3_nt: TGTGCCAGCACGGGGATTACTAGCGGGGCTAGCCTATACCAAGAGACCCAGTACTTC
cdr3_aa: CASTGITSGASLYQETQYF

v_call: TRBV7-2
clone_size: few
d_call: TRBD1
j_call: TRBJ2-1
cdr3_nt: TGTGCCAGCAGCCGTCTGACAGGGTTCGGCAATGAGCAGTTCTTC
cdr3_aa: CASSRLTGFGNEQFF

v_call: TRBV4-3
clone_size: few
d_call: TRBD2
j_call: TRBJ2-1
cdr3_nt: TGCGCCAGCAGCCAAGGAGGTCTAGGGCGGGGGGCCTACAATGAGCAGTTCTTC
cdr3_aa: CASSQGGLGRGAYNEQFF

v_call: TRBV29-1
clone_size: NA
d_call: NA
j_call: TRBJ1-1
cdr3_nt: TGCAGCGTTGAAGATTCGGGGCGGGTCACTGAAGCTTTCTTT
cdr3_aa: CSVEDSGRVTEAFF

v_call: TRBV18
clone_size: few
d_call: NA
j_call: TRBJ2-7
cdr3_nt: TGTGCCAGCTCACCTAGAAGGGACGCCTCCTACGAGCAGTACTTC
cdr3_aa: CASSPRRDASYEQYF

v_call: TRBV7-2
clone_size: NA
d_call: NA
j_call: TRBJ1-2
cdr3_nt: TGTGCCAGCAGCGAGAGACGTTTTGGCTACACCTTC
cdr3_aa: CASSERRFGYTF

v_call: TRBV7-2
clone_size: few
d_call: TRBD2
j_call: TRBJ2-5
cdr3_nt: TGTGCCAGCAGCTCCCAGCGGGGGGGCGGGGAGACCCAGTACTTC
cdr3_aa: CASSSQRGGGETQYF

v_call: TRBV18
clone_size: NA
d_call: TRBD1
j_call: TRBJ2-7
cdr3_nt: TGTGCCAGCTCAACCGGGACAGGTTCCTACGAGCAGTACTTC
cdr3_aa: CASSTGTGSYEQYF

v_call: TRBV9
clone_size: few
d_call: TRBD2
j_call: TRBJ2-7
cdr3_nt: TGTGCCAGCAGCCCAGGGACTAGCGGGGAAGGGACGTCCTACGAGCAGTACTTC
cdr3_aa: CASSPGTSGEGTSYEQYF

v_call: TRBV6-5
clone_size: few
d_call: NA
j_call: TRBJ2-2
cdr3_nt: TGTGCCAGCAGCACCAAGTGGGGGCAGAACGGGGAGCTGTTTTTT
cdr3_aa: CASSTKWGQNGELFF

v_call: TRBV28
clone_size: many
d_call: NA
j_call: TRBJ1-1
cdr3_nt: TGTGCCAGCACCCCGTCGGGTAGGGGAGCTTTCTTT
cdr3_aa: CASTPSGRGAFF

v_call: TRBV19
clone_size: NA
d_call: NA
j_call: TRBJ1-5
cdr3_nt: TGTGCCAGTAGTATATCGGGGGGTAGCAATCAGCCCCAGCATTTT
cdr3_aa: CASSISGGSNQPQHF

v_call: TRBV27
clone_size: NA
d_call: NA
j_call: TRBJ2-7
cdr3_nt: TGTGCCAGCAGTACCCCGGGGCAGGGGGGGTACGAGCAGTACTTC
cdr3_aa: CASSTPGQGGYEQYF

v_call: TRBV28
clone_size: few
d_call: TRBD1
j_call: TRBJ2-3
cdr3_nt: TGTGCCAGCAGCTACCATCCCGTAGGACAGGGCACAGATACGCAGTATTTT
cdr3_aa: CASSYHPVGQGTDTQYF

v_call: TRBV20-1
clone_size: NA
d_call: NA
j_call: TRBJ1-1
cdr3_nt: TGCAGTGCCCACGTCGGGCAGTTGGCTTTCTTT
cdr3_aa: CSAHVGQLAFF

v_call: TRBV7-6
clone_size: NA
d_call: NA
j_call: TRBJ1-1
cdr3_nt: TGTGCCAGCAGCTTAGCGCAACAGGGTGACACTGAAGCTTTCTTT
cdr3_aa: CASSLAQQGDTEAFF

v_call: TRBV18
clone_size: many
d_call: NA
j_call: TRBJ2-5
cdr3_nt: TGTGCCAGCTCACCACAGGGAGAGACCCAGTACTTC
cdr3_aa: CASSPQGETQYF

v_call: TRBV10-1
clone_size: once
d_call: NA
j_call: TRBJ2-3
cdr3_nt: TGCGCCAGCAGTGAGAGGGGCTCGCGGTCTAGCACAGATACGCAGTATTTT
cdr3_aa: CASSERGSRSSTDTQYF

v_call: TRBV2
clone_size: many
d_call: NA
j_call: TRBJ2-3
cdr3_nt: TGTGCCAGCAGTGCTGAACGCCGAACCACAGATACGCAGTATTTT
cdr3_aa: CASSAERRTTDTQYF

v_call: TRBV15
clone_size: many
d_call: TRBD1
j_call: TRBJ1-6
cdr3_nt: TGTGCCACCAGCAGAGAAATGGGCCAGGGGGGCGATTCACCCCTCCACTTT
cdr3_aa: CATSREMGQGGDSPLHF

v_call: TRBV4-3
clone_size: NA
d_call: NA
j_call: TRBJ1-2
cdr3_nt: TGCGCCAGCAGCCAAGAGTACTCGGGGGGCTATGGCTACACCTTC
cdr3_aa: CASSQEYSGGYGYTF

v_call: TRBV11-2
clone_size: few
d_call: NA
j_call: TRBJ2-5
cdr3_nt: TGTGCCAGCAGTAGGGGGGAACGGGAGACCCAGTACTTC
cdr3_aa: CASSRGERETQYF

v_call: TRBV27
clone_size: NA
d_call: TRBD1
j_call: TRBJ1-2
cdr3_nt: TGTGCCAGCAGTACACAGGGGGCTGGTGGCTACACCTTC
cdr3_aa: CASSTQGAGGYTF

v_call: TRBV10-1
clone_size: NA
d_call: TRBD1
j_call: TRBJ2-4
cdr3_nt: TGCGCCAGCAGTGAGTCCCGGACAGGGCCCAAGGTGTACTTC
cdr3_aa: CASSESRTGPKVYF

v_call: TRBV20-1
clone_size: many
d_call: NA
j_call: TRBJ2-1
cdr3_nt: TGCAGTGCTAGAGTCTACAATGAGCAGTTCTTC
cdr3_aa: CSARVYNEQFF

v_call: TRBV9
clone_size: few
d_call: NA
j_call: TRBJ2-1
cdr3_nt: TGTGCCAGCAGCTATAACTGGGGAGAGTTCTTC
cdr3_aa: CASSYNWGEFF

v_call: TRBV29-1
clone_size: few
d_call: NA
j_call: TRBJ1-2
cdr3_nt: TGCAGCGTTAAGGGCGAGACCTATGGCTACACCTTC
cdr3_aa: CSVKGETYGYTF

v_call: TRBV7-9
clone_size: few
d_call: NA
j_call: TRBJ1-1
cdr3_nt: TGTGCCAGCAGCCGGGCCCCGGCTTCAGCGGACACTGAAGCTTTCTTT
cdr3_aa: CASSRAPASADTEAFF

v_call: TRBV29-1
clone_size: NA
d_call: NA
j_call: TRBJ2-2
cdr3_nt: TGCAGCGCAACCCCTTCCTCAGTAACCGGGGAGCTGTTTTTT
cdr3_aa: CSATPSSVTGELFF

v_call: TRBV6-5
clone_size: NA
d_call: NA
j_call: TRBJ2-5
cdr3_nt: TGTGCCAGCAGTTATGGAGGGGAGACCCAGTACTTC
cdr3_aa: CASSYGGETQYF

v_call: TRBV7-2
clone_size: NA
d_call: NA
j_call: TRBJ1-1
cdr3_nt: TGTGCCAGCAGCCCGTTGACAGGGAACACTGAAGCTTTCTTT
cdr3_aa: CASSPLTGNTEAFF

v_call: TRBV9
clone_size: few
d_call: TRBD2
j_call: TRBJ2-1
cdr3_nt: TGTGCCAGCAGCCCGGGACTAGCGTTCAACAATGAGCAGTTCTTC
cdr3_aa: CASSPGLAFNNEQFF

v_call: TRBV6-5
clone_size: NA
d_call: NA
j_call: TRBJ1-5
cdr3_nt: TGTGCCAGCAGTTACCGGCTGGGGCAGCCCCAGCATTTT
cdr3_aa: CASSYRLGQPQHF

v_call: TRBV5-1
clone_size: NA
d_call: NA
j_call: TRBJ1-2
cdr3_nt: TGCGCCAGCAGCTTGCAAGGGACCCCAAGGACCAACTATGGCTACACCTTC
cdr3_aa: CASSLQGTPRTNYGYTF

v_call: TRBV25-1
clone_size: NA
d_call: NA
j_call: TRBJ1-5
cdr3_nt: TGTGCCAGCAGTGCCGGCCACGGCAATCAGCCCCAGCATTTT
cdr3_aa: CASSAGHGNQPQHF

v_call: TRBV7-7
clone_size: NA
d_call: NA
j_call: TRBJ1-1
cdr3_nt: TGTGCCAGCAGCGAATCCTCGGACACTGAAGCTTTCTTT
cdr3_aa: CASSESSDTEAFF

v_call: TRBV29-1
clone_size: NA
d_call: NA
j_call: TRBJ2-3
cdr3_nt: TGCAGCGTTGAAGAGGTCGCCACAGATACGCAGTATTTT
cdr3_aa: CSVEEVATDTQYF

v_call: TRBV25-1
clone_size: few
d_call: TRBD2
j_call: TRBJ2-3
cdr3_nt: TGTGCCAGCAGCCCCAGCGGGGGGGCGGGCACAGATACGCAGTATTTT
cdr3_aa: CASSPSGGAGTDTQYF

v_call: TRBV7-2
clone_size: many
d_call: TRBD1
j_call: TRBJ2-3
cdr3_nt: TGTGCCAGCAGCTTCCAGGGGGTGATTCCCACAGATACGCAGTATTTT
cdr3_aa: CASSFQGVIPTDTQYF

v_call: TRBV7-2
clone_size: NA
d_call: NA
j_call: TRBJ2-7
cdr3_nt: TGTGCCAGCAGCTTAGAGGGGGGACACACCTACGAGCAGTACTTC
cdr3_aa: CASSLEGGHTYEQYF

v_call: TRBV6-6
clone_size: NA
d_call: NA
j_call: TRBJ1-2
cdr3_nt: TGTGCCAGCAGTAACCCAACAGAAAACTATGGCTACACCTTC
cdr3_aa: CASSNPTENYGYTF

v_call: TRBV6-5
clone_size: NA
d_call: TRBD1
j_call: TRBJ2-1
cdr3_nt: TGTGCCAGCAGTTACGACGCGGGACAGGGGGCAGGGGAGCAGTTCTTC
cdr3_aa: CASSYDAGQGAGEQFF

v_call: TRBV5-1
clone_size: many
d_call: NA
j_call: TRBJ2-5
cdr3_nt: TGCGCCAGCAACTTACAGGGACCGAAACTGGCAGAGACCCAGTACTTC
cdr3_aa: CASNLQGPKLAETQYF

v_call: TRBV11-2
clone_size: NA
d_call: TRBD2
j_call: TRBJ2-2
cdr3_nt: TGTGCCAGCAGCGTGGGACTAGCGGGGGGAAGCACCGGGGAGCTGTTTTTT
cdr3_aa: CASSVGLAGGSTGELFF

v_call: TRBV7-2
clone_size: NA
d_call: NA
j_call: TRBJ2-5
cdr3_nt: TGTGCCAGCAGCTTCTTCGGCGAAGAGACCCAGTACTTC
cdr3_aa: CASSFFGEETQYF